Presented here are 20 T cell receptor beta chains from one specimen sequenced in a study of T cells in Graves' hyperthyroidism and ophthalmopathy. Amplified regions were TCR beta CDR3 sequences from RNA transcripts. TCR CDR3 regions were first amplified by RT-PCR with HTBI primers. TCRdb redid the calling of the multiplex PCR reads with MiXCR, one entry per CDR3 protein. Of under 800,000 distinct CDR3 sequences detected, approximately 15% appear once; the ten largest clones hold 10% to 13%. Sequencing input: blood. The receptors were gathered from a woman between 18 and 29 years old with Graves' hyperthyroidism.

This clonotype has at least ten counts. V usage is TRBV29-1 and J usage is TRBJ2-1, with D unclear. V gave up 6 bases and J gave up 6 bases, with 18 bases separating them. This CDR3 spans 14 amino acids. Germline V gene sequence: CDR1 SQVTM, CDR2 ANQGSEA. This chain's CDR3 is CSVLQSTLSNEQFF. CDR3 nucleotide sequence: TGCAGCGTGTTACAGAGTACTCTTTCCAATGAGCAGTTCTTC.

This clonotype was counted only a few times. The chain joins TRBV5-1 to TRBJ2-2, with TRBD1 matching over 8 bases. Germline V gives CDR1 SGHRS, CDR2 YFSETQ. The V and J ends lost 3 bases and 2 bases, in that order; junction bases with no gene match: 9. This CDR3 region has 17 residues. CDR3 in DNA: TGCGCCAGCAGCTCAGGGGGCACAGGCTTCAACACCGGGGAGCTGTTTTTT. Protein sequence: CASSSGGTGFNTGELFF.

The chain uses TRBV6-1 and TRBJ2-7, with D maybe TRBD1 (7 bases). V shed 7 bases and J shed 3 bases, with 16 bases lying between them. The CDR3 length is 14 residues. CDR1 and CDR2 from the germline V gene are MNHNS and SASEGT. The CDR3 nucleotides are TGTGCCAGCACCCCCCAGGGGGGAAACTACGAGCAGTACTTC. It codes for CASTPQGGNYEQYF.

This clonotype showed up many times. Here the CDR3 DNA reads TGTGCCAGCACCGCGCGGCAGGCCCCGAGGGAGCAGTACTTC. Protein: CASTARQAPREQYF. The chain couples TRBV28 to TRBJ2-7; D call uncertain. The CDR3 consists of 14 residues. The germline V and J ends were trimmed by 7 bases and 7 bases, with 20 bases remaining between them. CDR1 and CDR2 (germline): MDHEN, SYDVKM.

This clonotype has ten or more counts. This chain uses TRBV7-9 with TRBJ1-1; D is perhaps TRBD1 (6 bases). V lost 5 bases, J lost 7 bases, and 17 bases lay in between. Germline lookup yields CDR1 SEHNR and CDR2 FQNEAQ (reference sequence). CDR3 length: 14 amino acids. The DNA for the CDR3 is TGTGCCAGCAGCCCCGCCGGGACAACCATTGAAGCTTTCTTT. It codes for CASSPAGTTIEAFF.

The CDR3 loop reads CASSFRDFKETQYF. Written as DNA, the CDR3 is TGTGCCAGCAGCTTCCGGGACTTTAAAGAGACCCAGTACTTC. J is TRBJ2-5 and V is TRBV5-4; the D gene is possibly TRBD2 (6 bases). The CDR3 consists of 14 residues. CDR1 SGHNT and CDR2 YYREEE come from the germline V gene (reference sequence). Deletions cut 2 bases from V and 3 bases from J, with 11 bases between. Full variable domain (missing parts from reference TRBV5-4 and TRBJ2-5): ETGVTQSPTHLIKTRGQQVTLRCSSQSGHNTVSWYQQALGQGPQFIFQYYREEENGRGNFPPRFSGLQFPNYSSELNVNALELDDSALYLCASSFRDFKETQYFGPGTRLLVL.

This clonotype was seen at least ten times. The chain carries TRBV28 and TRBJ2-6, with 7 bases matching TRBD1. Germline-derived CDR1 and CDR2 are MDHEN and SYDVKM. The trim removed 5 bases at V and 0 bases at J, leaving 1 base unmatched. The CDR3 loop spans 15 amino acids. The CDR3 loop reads CASSDRDSGANVLTF. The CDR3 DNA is TGTGCCAGCAGTGACAGGGACTCTGGGGCCAACGTCCTGACTTTC. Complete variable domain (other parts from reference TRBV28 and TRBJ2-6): DVKVTQSSRYLVKRTGEKVFLECVQDMDHENMFWYRQDPGLGLRLIYFSYDVKMKEKGDIPEGYSVSREKKERFSLILESASTNQTSMYLCASSDRDSGANVLTFGAGSRLTVL.

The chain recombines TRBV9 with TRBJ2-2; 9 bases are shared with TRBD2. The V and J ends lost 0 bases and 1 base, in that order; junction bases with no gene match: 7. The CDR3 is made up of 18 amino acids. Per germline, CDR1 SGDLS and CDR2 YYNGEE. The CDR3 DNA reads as TGTGCCAGCAGCGTAGCTTTCCGACTAGCGGTGAACACCGGGGAGCTGTTTTTT. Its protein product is CASSVAFRLAVNTGELFF.

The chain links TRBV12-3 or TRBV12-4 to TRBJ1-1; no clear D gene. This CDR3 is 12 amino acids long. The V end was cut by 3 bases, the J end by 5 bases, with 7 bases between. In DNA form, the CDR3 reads TGTGCCAGCAGTTTTGGAGCGACTGAAGCTTTCTTT. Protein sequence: CASSFGATEAFF.

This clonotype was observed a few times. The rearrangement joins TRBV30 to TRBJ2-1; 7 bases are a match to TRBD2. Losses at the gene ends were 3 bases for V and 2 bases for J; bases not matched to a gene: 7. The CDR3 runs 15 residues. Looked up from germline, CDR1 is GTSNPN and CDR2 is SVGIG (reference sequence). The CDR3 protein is CAWRRGRGTYNEQFF. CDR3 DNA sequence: TGTGCCTGGAGGCGAGGGCGGGGGACCTACAATGAGCAGTTCTTC.

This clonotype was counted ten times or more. The CDR3: CASSFLDSYEQYF. CDR3 in DNA: TGTGCCAGCAGTTTTCTGGACAGCTACGAGCAGTACTTC. The chain has TRBV27 and TRBJ2-7; the D gene is possibly TRBD1 (6 bases). Trimming left V 3 bases short and J 3 bases short, with 9 bases between. The CDR3 is made up of 13 amino acids. Germline CDR1 reads MNHEY; CDR2 reads SMNVEV (reference sequence).

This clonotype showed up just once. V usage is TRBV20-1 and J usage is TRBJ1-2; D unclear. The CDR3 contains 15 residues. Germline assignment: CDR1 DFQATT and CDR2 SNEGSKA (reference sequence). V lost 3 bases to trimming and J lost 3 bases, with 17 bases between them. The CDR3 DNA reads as TGCAGTGCTAGTCCTTGGAACTGGTTGGACTATGGCTACACCTTC. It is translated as CSASPWNWLDYGYTF.

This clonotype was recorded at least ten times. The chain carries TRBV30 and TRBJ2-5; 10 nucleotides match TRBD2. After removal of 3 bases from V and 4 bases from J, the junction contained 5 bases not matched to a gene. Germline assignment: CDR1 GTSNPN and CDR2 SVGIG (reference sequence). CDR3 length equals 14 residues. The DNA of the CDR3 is TGTGCCTGGAGGCTAGCGGGAGCTGGAGAGACCCAGTACTTC. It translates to CAWRLAGAGETQYF.

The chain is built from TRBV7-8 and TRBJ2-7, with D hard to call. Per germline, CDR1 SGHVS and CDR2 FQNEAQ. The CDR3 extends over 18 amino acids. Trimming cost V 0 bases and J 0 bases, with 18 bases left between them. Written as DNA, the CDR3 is TGTGCCAGCAGCTTAGCGGCCCGCCTGGGCATTGGCTCCTACGAGCAGTACTTC. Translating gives CASSLAARLGIGSYEQYF.

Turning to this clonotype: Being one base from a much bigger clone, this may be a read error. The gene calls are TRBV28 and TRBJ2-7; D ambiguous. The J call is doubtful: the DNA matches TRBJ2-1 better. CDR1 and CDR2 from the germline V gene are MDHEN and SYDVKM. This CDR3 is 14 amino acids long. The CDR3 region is CASTHLGSWYEQFF. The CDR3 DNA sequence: TGTGCCAGCACTCACCTCGGGTCTTGGTACGAGCAGTTCTTC.

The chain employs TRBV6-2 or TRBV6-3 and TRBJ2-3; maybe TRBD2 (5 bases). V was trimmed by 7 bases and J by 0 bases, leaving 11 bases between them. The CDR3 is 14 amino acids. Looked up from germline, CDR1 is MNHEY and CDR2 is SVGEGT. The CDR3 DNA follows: TGTGCCAGCAAAAGCGGCTTTAGCACAGATACGCAGTATTTT. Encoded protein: CASKSGFSTDTQYF.

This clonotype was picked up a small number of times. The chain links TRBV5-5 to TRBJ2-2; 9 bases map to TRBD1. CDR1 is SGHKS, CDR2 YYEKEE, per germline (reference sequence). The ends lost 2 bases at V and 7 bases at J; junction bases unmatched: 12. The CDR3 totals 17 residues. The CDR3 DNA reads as TGTGCCAGCAGCTTACAGGGGGCTGGGTTGAACGGCGGGGAGCTGTTTTTT. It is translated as CASSLQGAGLNGGELFF.

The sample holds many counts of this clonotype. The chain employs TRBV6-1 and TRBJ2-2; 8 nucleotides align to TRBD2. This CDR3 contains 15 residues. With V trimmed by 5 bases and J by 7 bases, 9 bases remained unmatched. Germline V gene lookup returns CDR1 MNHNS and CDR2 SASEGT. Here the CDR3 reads CASSRQRGTNGELFF. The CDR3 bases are TGTGCCAGCAGTCGCCAGCGGGGGACTAACGGGGAGCTGTTTTTT.

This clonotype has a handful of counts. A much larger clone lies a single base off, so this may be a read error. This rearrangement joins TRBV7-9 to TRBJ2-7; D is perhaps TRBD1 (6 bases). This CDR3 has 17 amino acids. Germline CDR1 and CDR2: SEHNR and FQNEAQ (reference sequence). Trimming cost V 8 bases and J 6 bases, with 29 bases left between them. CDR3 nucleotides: TGTGCCAGCGCCCCGGACAGAGGGTCCTTTTACACCTCCGAGCAGTACTTC. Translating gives CASAPDRGSFYTSEQYF.

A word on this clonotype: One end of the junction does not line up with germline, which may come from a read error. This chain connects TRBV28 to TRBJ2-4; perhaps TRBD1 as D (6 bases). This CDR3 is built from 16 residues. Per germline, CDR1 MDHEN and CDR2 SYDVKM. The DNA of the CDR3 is TGTGCCAGCAGTTTATCCGCTACAGGGCACGGCGACATTCAGCACTTC. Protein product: CASSLSATGHGDIQHF.